Presented here are 6 T cell receptor beta chains from one specimen sequenced in a study of T cells in Graves' hyperthyroidism and ophthalmopathy (dated by TCRdb to the late 2010s). The library relied on multiplex PCR. Data came from an Illumina HiSeq 2000. Amplification of TCR beta CDR3 regions was carried out from RNA transcripts. The TCR CDR3 was subjected to a first round of RT-PCR using the HTBI primer set and the Qiagen OneStep RT-PCR kit. TCRdb reworked the public reads: Q25 trimming with fastp, MiXCR clone assembly, productive beta chains retained. Rows with a matching CDR3 protein are joined into one entry that keeps the most common DNA and genes. The sample table shows roughly 740,000 distinct CDR3 sequences, and over 15% are seen once. Of the sample, around 8.1% falls within the top ten clones. The source material was blood. These TCRs come from a man between 18 and 29 years old with Graves' hyperthyroidism.

This clonotype has at least ten counts. This chain links TRBV11-2 with TRBJ1-2; D not resolved. Trimming left V 4 bases short and J 4 bases short, with 13 bases between. Germline assignment: CDR1 SGHAT and CDR2 FQNNGV. The CDR3 has 14 residues. The CDR3 bases are TGTGCCAGCAGCTCACAAGGTCGTTTCTATGGCTACACCTTC. It codes for CASSSQGRFYGYTF.

The chain has TRBV7-6 and TRBJ2-7, with TRBD1 matching over 9 bases. Germline V gene data show CDR1 as SGHVS and CDR2 as FNYEAQ. The trim removed 5 bases at V and 6 bases at J, leaving 5 bases unmatched. The CDR3 runs to 13 residues. Here the CDR3 DNA reads TGTGCCAGCAGCCACAGGGGGCCGTTCGAGCAGTACTTC. Protein: CASSHRGPFEQYF.

This chain links TRBV20-1 with TRBJ2-4; D might be TRBD1 (5 bases). CDR3 length: 15 residues. Germline V lookup: CDR1 DFQATT, CDR2 SNEGSKA (reference sequence). Trimming took off 0 bases at V and 6 bases at J, with 15 bases between the two ends. The CDR3 DNA reads TGCAGTGCTAGAGATCCCCTGGGAAGGGGAAACATTCAGTACTTC. Translated, it gives CSARDPLGRGNIQYF.

The chain combines TRBV4-2 with TRBJ2-5; 8 nucleotides match TRBD1. The germline V gene has CDR1 LGHNA and CDR2 YNFKEQ. J was trimmed by 4 bases and V by 4 bases; bases with no gene match: 2. The CDR3 runs to 13 residues. CDR3 in DNA: TGTGCCAGCAGCCCCCAGGGGGCAGAGACCCAGTACTTC. Its translation is CASSPQGAETQYF.

This clonotype was detected a few times. This chain joins TRBV18 and TRBJ2-5, with D maybe TRBD1 (6 bases). Between the trimmed V and J ends, which lost 4 bases and 5 bases, there was a span of 17 bases. The CDR3 extends over 15 amino acids. Germline-derived CDR1 and CDR2 are KGHSH and LQKENI. CDR3 DNA: TGTGCCAGCTCACTCGGACAGAACACGGTGGAGACCCAGTACTTC. It translates to CASSLGQNTVETQYF.

This clonotype was recorded many times. The chain joins TRBV12-3 or TRBV12-4 to TRBJ2-7; 9 nucleotides line up with TRBD2. This CDR3 spans 14 amino acids. V lost 6 bases, J lost 0 bases, and 3 bases stayed unmatched. The CDR3 DNA sequence: TGTGCCAGCAGCTTTAGCGGGAGCTCCTACGAGCAGTACTTC. Amino acids: CASSFSGSSYEQYF.